A single sample is the source of the 13 T cell receptor beta chains below, sequenced in a study of T cells after yellow fever vaccination. Using its own MiXCR run on the 5' RACE reads, TCRdb lists one record per CDR3 protein. The data show some 250,000 distinct CDR3 sequences, approximately 3.5% seen once. The starting material was PBMCs, obtained 15 days after the yellow fever booster vaccination. All receptors come from a man between 18 and 35 years old who received the YFV17D yellow fever vaccine.

The table lists this clonotype with many counts. This sequence joins TRBV7-2 and TRBJ2-3, with D uncertain. The CDR3 is 13 residues long. V was clipped by 6 bases and J by 2 bases, with 9 bases between them. Per the germline V gene, CDR1 is SGHTA and CDR2 is FQGNSA. CDR3 loop: CASSLLLTDTQYF. The CDR3 DNA follows: TGTGCCAGCAGTTTACTTCTCACAGATACGCAGTATTTT. Full variable domain (outside the CDR3, taken from reference TRBV7-2 and TRBJ2-3): GAGVSQSPSNKVTEKGKDVELRCDPISGHTALYWYRQSLGQGLEFLIYFQGNSAPDKSGLPSDRFSAERTGGSVSTLTIQRTQQEDSAVYLCASSLLLTDTQYFGPGTRLTVL.

This clonotype came up many times. The chain recombines TRBV20-1 with TRBJ2-5, with TRBD2 matching 10 bases. The V gene's germline CDR1 is DFQATT and CDR2 SNEGSKA (reference sequence). This CDR3 has 15 residues. Trimming removed 0 bases from V and 5 bases from J; junction bases left unmatched: 6. The CDR3 bases are TGCAGTGCTAGAGATCTAGCGGGGGCCGTGGAGACCCAGTACTTC. It codes for CSARDLAGAVETQYF.

This clonotype was counted at least ten times. The rearrangement uses TRBV7-2 and TRBJ1-2, with TRBD1 identical over 7 bases. Per germline, CDR1 SGHTA and CDR2 FQGNSA. The CDR3 totals 14 residues. V lost 3 bases to trimming and J lost 6 bases; unmatched junction nucleotides: 7. CDR3 sequence reads: CASSLDRLRDGYTF. CDR3 nucleotides: TGTGCCAGCAGCTTGGACAGGTTGAGGGATGGCTACACCTTC.

This clonotype showed up many times. The J gene is TRBJ2-7, the V gene TRBV7-9; TRBD2 might be the D (5 bases). V was shortened by 11 bases and J by 7 bases, with 18 bases between the two germline ends. Germline assignment: CDR1 SEHNR and CDR2 FQNEAQ (reference sequence). The CDR3 length is 12 residues. DNA of the CDR3: TGTGCCTTCCTGGGCAGCTCGGGAGAGCAGTACTTC. This codes for CAFLGSSGEQYF.

This clonotype was observed many times. The chain is built from TRBV28 and TRBJ2-1; D is ambiguous. The V end lost 1 base, the J end lost 0 bases, and 10 bases lay between the germline ends. The CDR3 length is 16 residues. From germline, CDR1 is MDHEN and CDR2 SYDVKM. This chain's CDR3 is CASSLSGPSSYNEQFF. CDR3 bases: TGTGCCAGCAGTTTATCCGGACCAAGCTCCTACAATGAGCAGTTCTTC.

This clonotype was seen at least ten times. The chain has TRBV20-1 and TRBJ2-2; 14 positions match TRBD2. V was clipped by 1 base and J by 5 bases; unmatched bases: 12. CDR1 is DFQATT and CDR2 is SNEGSKA in the germline V gene (reference sequence). CDR3 length: 19 residues. The CDR3 protein is CSARAPRTSGGMGTGELFF. The CDR3 bases are TGCAGTGCTAGAGCCCCTCGGACTAGCGGGGGGATGGGGACCGGGGAGCTGTTTTTT.

Many counts were recorded for this clonotype. The chain has TRBV19 and TRBJ1-5, with TRBD1 matching over 8 bases. The CDR3 has 15 amino acids. V gave up 1 base and J gave up 7 bases; unmatched junction bases: 6. The germline gives CDR1 LNHDA, CDR2 SQIVND (reference sequence). In DNA, the CDR3 is TGTGCCAGTAGTATAGGGCCAGGGGGCGGCCAGCCCCAGCATTTT. It translates to CASSIGPGGGQPQHF.

The table lists this clonotype with many counts. The rearrangement joins TRBV4-2 to TRBJ1-2; D is unresolved. Germline lookup yields CDR1 LGHNA and CDR2 YNFKEQ. The CDR3 is 14 amino acids. Trimming took 0 bases from V and 4 from J, leaving 9 bases between them. The CDR3 nucleotides read TGTGCCAGCAGCCAAGATGAGTATTCCTATGGCTACACCTTC. Amino acid sequence: CASSQDEYSYGYTF.

This clonotype was recorded many times. The CDR3 is CASSQGGTAYYNEQFF. CDR3 sequence (DNA): TGCGCCAGCAGCCAAGGTGGGACAGCTTACTACAATGAGCAGTTCTTC. The chain combines TRBV4-1 with TRBJ2-1; TRBD1 agrees at 7 bases. Trimming took 1 base from V and 3 from J; bases not matched to a gene: 6. Germline assignment: CDR1 MGHRA and CDR2 YSYEKL. CDR3 length: 16 residues.

This clonotype was seen a few times. V usage is TRBV5-1 and J usage is TRBJ2-6; D unclear. Looked up from germline, CDR1 is SGHRS and CDR2 is YFSETQ. There are 16 residues in the CDR3. The V end was cut by 5 bases, the J end by 1 base, with 13 bases between. CDR3 bases: TGCGCCAGCAGTGGGGTCGCCACTTCTGGGGCCAACGTCCTGACTTTC. Translating gives CASSGVATSGANVLTF.

This clonotype was seen at least ten times. J is TRBJ2-5 and V is TRBV29-1; 7 nucleotides match TRBD1. The germline CDR1 and CDR2 sequences are SQVTM and ANQGSEA. The junction had 4 bases not matched to a gene; V was cut back by 3 bases and J by 0 bases. The CDR3 length is 14 residues. The CDR3 DNA follows: TGCAGCGTTGAGATGACAGGGCACCAAGAGACCCAGTACTTC. Its protein product is CSVEMTGHQETQYF. Variable domain in full (rest from reference TRBV29-1 and TRBJ2-5): SAVISQKPSRDICQRGTSLTIQCQVDSQVTMMFWYRQQPGQSLTLIATANQGSEATYESGFVIDKFPISRPNLTFSTLTVSNMSPEDSSIYLCSVEMTGHQETQYFGPGTRLLVL.

This clonotype was seen at least ten times. The chain employs TRBV6-2 or TRBV6-3 and TRBJ2-4; D may be TRBD2 (7 bases). V lost 2 bases to trimming and J lost 5 bases, with 16 bases between them. This CDR3 contains 16 residues. Germline CDR1 reads MNHEY; CDR2 reads SVGEGT. The CDR3 protein is CASSYPPAGAQNIQYF. CDR3 coding DNA: TGTGCCAGCAGTTACCCACCGGCGGGGGCCCAAAACATTCAGTACTTC.

This clonotype occurred many times. J is TRBJ2-3 and V is TRBV21-1; whether TRBD1, the table's D call, matches the DNA was not checked. TRBV21-1 is flagged as a pseudogene. This CDR3 is 16 amino acids long. The CDR3 protein is CASSKIWKGGADTQYF. In DNA, the CDR3 is TGTGCCAGCAGCAAAATTTGGAAGGGGGGAGCAGATACGCAGTATTTT.